This record looks at one TCR beta chain sequence and its context. Trimming pared 5 bases from V and 2 bases from J, leaving 17 bases between. CDR3 length: 16 residues. Per germline, CDR1 LNHDA and CDR2 SQIVND (reference sequence). This sample was taken from a study of sequential checkpoint blockade in melanoma. The treatment was: randomized to nivolumab then ipilimumab (arm A) or the reverse (arm B). PBMC sorting kept live CD3+CD8+ cells without CD19 or CD56. Libraries were prepared by immunoSEQ multiplex PCR; TCRdb keeps only in-frame clonotypes and omits some of them. The sample includes approximately 10,000 clones, 57% of them seen just once.

This receptor was taken from a human donor with melanoma. The sequencing here drew on CD8+ T cells sorted from blood (inferred from file names), taken from a patient given nivolumab and ipilimumab in sequence. This sequence joins TRBV19 and TRBJ2-3; possibly TRBD1 for D (5 bases). CDR3 region: CASSPYRSPHTDTQYF. CDR3 sequence (DNA): TGTGCCAGTAGTCCTTACAGGTCGCCCCACACAGATACGCAGTATTTT.